Below are 8 T cell receptor beta chains sequenced from a single sample in a study of blood T cell repertoires in COVID-19. The method was immunoSEQ multiplex PCR; TCRdb's version includes in-frame clones alone and lacks a portion of them. This sample has 170,000 or so clones, with roughly 90% found just once. Sequencing was performed on PBMCs or T cells enriched from blood (not recorded which). These receptors were taken from a woman aged 50 to 60 who had recovered from COVID-19.

This chain uses TRBV5-4 with TRBJ2-3; the match to TRBD2 covers 11 bases. The CDR3 is 15 amino acids. Germline V gives CDR1 SGHNT, CDR2 YYREEE (reference sequence). J gave up 2 bases and V 4 bases, and 3 bases lay outside the gene matches. The CDR3 here is CASSISGGVTDTQYF. Here the CDR3 DNA reads TGTGCCAGCAGCATTAGCGGGGGGGTCACAGATACGCAGTATTTT.

The J gene is TRBJ2-5, the V gene TRBV3-1 (or the pseudogene TRBV3-2); D not resolved. Germline values: CDR1 LGHDT, CDR2 YNNKEL (reference sequence). V lost 8 bases and J lost 5, with 12 bases in between. The CDR3 has 12 residues. The CDR3 here is CASASRGETQYF. The CDR3 nucleotides read TGTGCCAGCGCTAGTCGAGGCGAGACCCAGTACTTC.

This rearrangement joins TRBV9 to TRBJ1-1; no clear D. The V and J ends lost 3 bases and 6 bases respectively, with 12 bases between them. The CDR3 runs to 13 residues. Looked up from germline, CDR1 is SGDLS and CDR2 is YYNGEE. CDR3 sequence (DNA): TGTGCCAGCAGCGCGACTTCTCTTGCTGAAGCTTTCTTT. As protein: CASSATSLAEAFF.

The rearrangement links TRBV4-1 to TRBJ1-3; no reliable D call. The V end was cut by 1 base, the J end by 4 bases, with 11 bases between. The CDR3 runs 15 residues. Germline loops: CDR1 MGHRA, CDR2 YSYEKL. Written as DNA, the CDR3 is TGCGCCAGCAGCCAAGTAGGTGGCGGCGGAAACACCATATATTTT. This sequence encodes CASSQVGGGGNTIYF.

J is TRBJ2-1 and V is TRBV19; the D is unclear. V was cut by 3 bases and J by 5 bases, with 8 bases left in between. Germline lookup yields CDR1 LNHDA and CDR2 SQIVND (reference sequence). The CDR3 extends over 13 amino acids. DNA for the CDR3: TGTGCCAGTAGTATTAGCATTGACAATGAGCAGTTCTTC. This sequence encodes CASSISIDNEQFF.

This clone occurred once. The chain has TRBV7-8 and TRBJ2-6; tentatively, D is TRBD2 (5 bases). V lost 1 base to trimming and J lost 0 bases, with 13 bases between them. Germline CDR1 reads SGHVS; CDR2 reads FQNEAQ. The CDR3 totals 18 residues. For the CDR3, the DNA is TGTGCCAGCAGCTTAGTAGGACTGGACCTCTCTGGGGCCAACGTCCTGACTTTC. Protein: CASSLVGLDLSGANVLTF.

The gene calls are TRBV30 and TRBJ2-1; no firm D call. The CDR3 is made up of 14 amino acids. V lost 0 bases and J 0 bases, leaving 6 bases between the germline ends. Germline values: CDR1 GTSNPN, CDR2 SVGIG (reference sequence). The CDR3 spells CAWSVRSSYNEQFF. CDR3 coding DNA: TGTGCCTGGAGTGTGCGGAGCTCCTACAATGAGCAGTTCTTC.

The chain has TRBV5-1 and TRBJ2-7; 8 nucleotides align to TRBD1. The CDR3 spans 14 residues. J lost 5 bases, V lost 3 bases, and 7 bases had no gene match. From germline, CDR1 is SGHRS and CDR2 YFSETQ. The CDR3 is CASSSDRGPHEQYF. The CDR3 DNA follows: TGCGCCAGCAGCTCCGACAGGGGCCCCCACGAGCAGTACTTC. Variable domain in full (rest from reference TRBV5-1 and TRBJ2-7): KAGVTQTPRYLIKTRGQQVTLSCSPISGHRSVSWYQQTPGQGLQFLFEYFSETQRNKGNFPGRFSGRQFSNSRSEMNVSTLELGDSALYLCASSSDRGPHEQYFGPGTRLTVT.